The entry below describes one T cell receptor (beta chain). The entry originates in a study of technical replicates of blood from several donors. Per the germline V gene, CDR1 is MGHRA and CDR2 is YSYEKL. V lost 3 bases to trimming and J lost 1 base, with 12 bases between them. The CDR3 totals 15 residues. The protocol was immunoSEQ multiplex PCR, while the TCRdb copy is restricted to in-frame clones and leaves out a portion. The profile shows about 91,000 clones, under 95% of them singletons. This receptor was obtained from a human donor in good health. This chain joins TRBV4-1 and TRBJ1-2; D is uncertain. Sequencing input: T cells isolated from PBMCs. In nucleotides, the CDR3 is TGCGCCAGCAGCCATGTTTTAGGAGATAACTATGGCTACACCTTC. Its protein product is CASSHVLGDNYGYTF.